Shown below are 5 T cell receptor beta chains from a single sample sequenced in a study of blood T cell repertoires in COVID-19. Clones were sequenced by immunoSEQ multiplex PCR, and TCRdb holds only the in-frame ones, with some missing. The table lists over 150,000 clones, around 83% of them singletons. The sequenced sample was peripheral blood. The receptors originated from a human donor in a cohort sampled during active COVID-19.

The chain uses TRBV10-2 and TRBJ1-1; D not certain. Trimming shortened V by 0 bases and J by 7 bases, and 12 bases separated the two germline ends. Germline CDR1 and CDR2: WSHSY and SAAADI. The CDR3 is 14 residues long. CDR3 DNA: TGCGCCAGCAGTGAGTCACGCGGGAGAGGTGAAGCTTTCTTT. Protein product: CASSESRGRGEAFF.

The J gene is TRBJ2-5, the V gene TRBV27; 8 bases match TRBD1. There are 15 residues in the CDR3. Germline V gene lookup returns CDR1 MNHEY and CDR2 SMNVEV (reference sequence). With 8 bases clipped from V and 4 bases from J, the junction kept 12 bases outside the gene matches. Written as DNA, the CDR3 is TGTGCCAGCGCAACGACAGGGGAAGTCCGAGAGACCCAGTACTTC. The encoded protein is CASATTGEVRETQYF.

This clone was observed once. V is TRBV3-1 (or the pseudogene TRBV3-2) and J is TRBJ2-5; D not resolved. With 4 bases removed from V and 2 bases from J, the gap between germline ends came to 11 bases. The CDR3 sequence is 14 residues long. From germline, CDR1 is LGHDT and CDR2 YNNKEL (reference sequence). CDR3 coding DNA: TGTGCCAGCAGCCGAGACCTATCGCAAGAGACCCAGTACTTC. It codes for CASSRDLSQETQYF.

This clone is a singleton in its sample. The rearrangement uses TRBV7-9 and TRBJ2-1; D is uncertain. Germline values: CDR1 SEHNR, CDR2 FQNEAQ (reference sequence). The CDR3 has 14 amino acids. Trimming shortened V by 9 bases and J by 2 bases, and 14 bases separated the two germline ends. The CDR3 reads CASTLSLAYNEQFF. CDR3 coding DNA: TGTGCCAGTACCCTCTCCCTAGCCTACAATGAGCAGTTCTTC.

The V call is TRBV28, the J call TRBJ1-5; D remains unclear. The CDR3 is 18 residues long. V was shortened by 7 bases and J by 11 bases, with 33 bases between the two germline ends. Germline V gives CDR1 MDHEN, CDR2 SYDVKM. CDR3 nucleotides: TGTGCCAGCACCGACCGGACCAGAGTTCCACTCGACCGCGGGTCCCAGCATTTT. This sequence encodes CASTDRTRVPLDRGSQHF.